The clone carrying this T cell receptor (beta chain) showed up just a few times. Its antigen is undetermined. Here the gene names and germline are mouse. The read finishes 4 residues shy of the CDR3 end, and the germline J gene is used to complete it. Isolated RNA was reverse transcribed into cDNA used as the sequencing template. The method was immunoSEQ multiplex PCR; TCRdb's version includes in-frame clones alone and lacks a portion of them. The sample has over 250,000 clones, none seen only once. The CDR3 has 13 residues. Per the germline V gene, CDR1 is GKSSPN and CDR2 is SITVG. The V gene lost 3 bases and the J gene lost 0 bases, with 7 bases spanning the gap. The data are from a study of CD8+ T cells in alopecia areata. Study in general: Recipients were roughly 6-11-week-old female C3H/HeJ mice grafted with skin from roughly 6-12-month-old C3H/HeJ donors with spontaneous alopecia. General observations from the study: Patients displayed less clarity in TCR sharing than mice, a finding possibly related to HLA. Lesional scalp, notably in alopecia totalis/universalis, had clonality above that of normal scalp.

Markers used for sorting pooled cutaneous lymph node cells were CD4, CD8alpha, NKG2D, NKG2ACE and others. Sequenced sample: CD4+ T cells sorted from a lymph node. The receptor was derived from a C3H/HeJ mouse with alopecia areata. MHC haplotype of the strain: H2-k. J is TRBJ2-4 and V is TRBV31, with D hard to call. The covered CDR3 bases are TGTGCCTGGAGCTCACATAGTCAAAAC. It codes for CAWSSHSQN. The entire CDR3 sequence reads CAWSSHSQNTLYF.